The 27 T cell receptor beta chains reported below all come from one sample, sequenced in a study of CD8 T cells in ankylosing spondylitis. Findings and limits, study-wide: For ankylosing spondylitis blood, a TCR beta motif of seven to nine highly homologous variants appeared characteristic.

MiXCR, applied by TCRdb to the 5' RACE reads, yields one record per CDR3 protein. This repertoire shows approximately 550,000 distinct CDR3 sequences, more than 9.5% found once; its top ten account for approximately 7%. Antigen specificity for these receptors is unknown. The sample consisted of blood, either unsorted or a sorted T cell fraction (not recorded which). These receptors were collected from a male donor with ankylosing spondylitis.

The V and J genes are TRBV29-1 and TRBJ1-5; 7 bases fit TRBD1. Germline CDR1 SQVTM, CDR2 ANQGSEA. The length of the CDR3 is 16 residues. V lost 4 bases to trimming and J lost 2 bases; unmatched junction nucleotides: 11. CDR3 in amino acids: CSVATGKVLGNQPQHF. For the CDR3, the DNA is TGCAGCGTTGCGACAGGGAAAGTATTAGGCAATCAGCCCCAGCATTTT.

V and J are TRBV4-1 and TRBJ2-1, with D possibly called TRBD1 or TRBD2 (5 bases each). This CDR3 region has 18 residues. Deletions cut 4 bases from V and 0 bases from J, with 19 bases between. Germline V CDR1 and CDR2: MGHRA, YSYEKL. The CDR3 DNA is TGCGCCAGCAGCCTCCGGAGCCGGGACCGTAGCTCCTACAATGAGCAGTTCTTC. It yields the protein CASSLRSRDRSSYNEQFF.

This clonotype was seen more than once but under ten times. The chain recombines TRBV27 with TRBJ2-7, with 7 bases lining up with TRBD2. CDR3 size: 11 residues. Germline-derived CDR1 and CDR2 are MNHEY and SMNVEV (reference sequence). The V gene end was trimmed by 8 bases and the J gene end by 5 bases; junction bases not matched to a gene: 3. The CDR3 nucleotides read TGTGCCAGCGGGGGGGGGAACGAGCAGTACTTC. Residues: CASGGGNEQYF.

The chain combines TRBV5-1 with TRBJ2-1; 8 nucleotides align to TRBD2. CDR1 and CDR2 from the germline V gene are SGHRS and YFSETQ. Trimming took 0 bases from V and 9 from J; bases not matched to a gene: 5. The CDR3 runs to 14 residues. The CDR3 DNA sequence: TGCGCCAGCAGCTTGGGACGGGAGGGCCGTGAGCAGTTCTTC. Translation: CASSLGREGREQFF.

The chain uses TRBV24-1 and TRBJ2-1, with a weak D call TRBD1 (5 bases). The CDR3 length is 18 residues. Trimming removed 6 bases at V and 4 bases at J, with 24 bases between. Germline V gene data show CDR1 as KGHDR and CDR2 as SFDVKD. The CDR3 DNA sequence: TGTGCCACCAGTCCTGAAAGGGCAGATTACCGACAGTACAATGAGCAGTTCTTC. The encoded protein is CATSPERADYRQYNEQFF.

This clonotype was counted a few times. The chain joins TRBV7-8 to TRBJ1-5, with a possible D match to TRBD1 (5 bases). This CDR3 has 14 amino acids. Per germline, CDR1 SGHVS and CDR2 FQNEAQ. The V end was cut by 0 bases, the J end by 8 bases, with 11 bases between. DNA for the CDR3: TGTGCCAGCAGCTTAGCCACACCAGGGAAGCCCCAGCATTTT. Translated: CASSLATPGKPQHF.

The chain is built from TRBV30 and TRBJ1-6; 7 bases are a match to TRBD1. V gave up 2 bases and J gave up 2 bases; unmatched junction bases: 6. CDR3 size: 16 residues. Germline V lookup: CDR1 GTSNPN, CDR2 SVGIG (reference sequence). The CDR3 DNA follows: TGTGCCTGGAGTCTGACAGGGAGCGCCTATAATTCACCCCTCCACTTT. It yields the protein CAWSLTGSAYNSPLHF. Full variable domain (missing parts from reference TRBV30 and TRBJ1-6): SQTIHQWPATLVQPVGSPLSLECTVEGTSNPNLYWYRQAAGRGLQLLFYSVGIGQISSEVPQNLSASRPQDRQFILSSKKLLLSDSGFYLCAWSLTGSAYNSPLHFGNGTRLTVT.

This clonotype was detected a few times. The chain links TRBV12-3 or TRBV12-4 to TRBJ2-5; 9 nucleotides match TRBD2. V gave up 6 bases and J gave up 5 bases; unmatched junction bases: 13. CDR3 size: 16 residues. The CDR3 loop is CASSRPRSGRSETQYF. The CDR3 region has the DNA TGTGCCAGCAGCCGCCCGCGTAGCGGGAGATCGGAGACCCAGTACTTC.

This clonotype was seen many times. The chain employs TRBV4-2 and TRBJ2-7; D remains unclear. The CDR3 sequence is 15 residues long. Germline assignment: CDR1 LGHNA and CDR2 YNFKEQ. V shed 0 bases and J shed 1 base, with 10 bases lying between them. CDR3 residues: CASSQDWQSSYEQYF. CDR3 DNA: TGTGCCAGCAGCCAAGATTGGCAGAGTTCCTACGAGCAGTACTTC.

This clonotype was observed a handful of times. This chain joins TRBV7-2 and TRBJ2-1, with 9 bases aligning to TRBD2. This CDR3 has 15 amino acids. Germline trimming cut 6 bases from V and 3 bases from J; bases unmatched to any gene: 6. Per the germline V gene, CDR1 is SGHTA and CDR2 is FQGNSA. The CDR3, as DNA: TGTGCCAGCAGTACCGGGACTAGCCTCTACAATGAGCAGTTCTTC. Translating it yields CASSTGTSLYNEQFF. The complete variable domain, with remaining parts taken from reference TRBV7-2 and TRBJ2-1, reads GAGVSQSPSNKVTEKGKDVELRCDPISGHTALYWYRQSLGQGLEFLIYFQGNSAPDKSGLPSDRFSAERTGGSVSTLTIQRTQQEDSAVYLCASSTGTSLYNEQFFGPGTRLTVL.

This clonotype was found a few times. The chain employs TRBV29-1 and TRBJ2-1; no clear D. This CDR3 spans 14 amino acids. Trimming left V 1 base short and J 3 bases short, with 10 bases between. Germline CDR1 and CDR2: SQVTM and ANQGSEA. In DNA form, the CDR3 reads TGCAGCGTTGAAGTGGGCCAGATCTACAATGAGCAGTTCTTC. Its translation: CSVEVGQIYNEQFF.

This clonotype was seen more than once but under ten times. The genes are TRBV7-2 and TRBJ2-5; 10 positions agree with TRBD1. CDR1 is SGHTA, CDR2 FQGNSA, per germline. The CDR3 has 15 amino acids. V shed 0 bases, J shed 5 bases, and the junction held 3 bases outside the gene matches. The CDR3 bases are TGTGCCAGCAGCTTAGCGGGACAGGGGCTTGAGACCCAGTACTTC. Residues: CASSLAGQGLETQYF.

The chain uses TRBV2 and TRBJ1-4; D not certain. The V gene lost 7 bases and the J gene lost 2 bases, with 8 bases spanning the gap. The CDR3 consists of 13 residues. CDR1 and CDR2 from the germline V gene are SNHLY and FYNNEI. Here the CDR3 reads CASNMVTNEKLFF. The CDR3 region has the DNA TGTGCCAGCAATATGGTTACTAATGAAAAACTGTTTTTT.

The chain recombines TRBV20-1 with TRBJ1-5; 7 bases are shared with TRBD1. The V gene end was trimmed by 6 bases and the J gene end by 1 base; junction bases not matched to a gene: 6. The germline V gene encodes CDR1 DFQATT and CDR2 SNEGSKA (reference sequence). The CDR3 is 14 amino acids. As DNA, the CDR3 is TGCAGTGCGAATAGACAGGGAAGCAATCAGCCCCAGCATTTT. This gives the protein CSANRQGSNQPQHF.

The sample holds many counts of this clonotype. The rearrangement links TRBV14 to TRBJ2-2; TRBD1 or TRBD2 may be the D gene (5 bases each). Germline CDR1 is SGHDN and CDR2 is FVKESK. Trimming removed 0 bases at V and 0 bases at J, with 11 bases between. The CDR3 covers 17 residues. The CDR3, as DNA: TGTGCCAGCAGCCAAGAAAGATGGGGACCGAACACCGGGGAGCTGTTTTTT. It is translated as CASSQERWGPNTGELFF.

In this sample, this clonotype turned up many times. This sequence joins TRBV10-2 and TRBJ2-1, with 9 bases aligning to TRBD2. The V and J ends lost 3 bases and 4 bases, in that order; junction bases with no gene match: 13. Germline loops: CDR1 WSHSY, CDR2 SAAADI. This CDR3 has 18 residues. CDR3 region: CASSDGSGRRVGYNEQFF. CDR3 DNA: TGCGCCAGCAGTGATGGTAGCGGGAGAAGAGTTGGGTACAATGAGCAGTTCTTC.

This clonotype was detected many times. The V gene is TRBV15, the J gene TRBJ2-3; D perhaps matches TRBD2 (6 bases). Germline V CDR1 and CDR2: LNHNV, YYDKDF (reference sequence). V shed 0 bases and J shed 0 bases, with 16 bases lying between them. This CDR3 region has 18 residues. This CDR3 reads CATSRDIVGTYSTDTQYF. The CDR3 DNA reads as TGTGCCACCAGCAGAGATATTGTGGGGACTTATAGCACAGATACGCAGTATTTT.

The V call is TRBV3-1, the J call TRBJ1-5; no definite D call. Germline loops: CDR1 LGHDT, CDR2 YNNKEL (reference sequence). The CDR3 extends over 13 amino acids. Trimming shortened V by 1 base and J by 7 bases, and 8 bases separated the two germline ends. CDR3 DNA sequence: TGTGCCAGCAGCCAAGCAGCCAGACAGCCCCAGCATTTT. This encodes CASSQAARQPQHF.

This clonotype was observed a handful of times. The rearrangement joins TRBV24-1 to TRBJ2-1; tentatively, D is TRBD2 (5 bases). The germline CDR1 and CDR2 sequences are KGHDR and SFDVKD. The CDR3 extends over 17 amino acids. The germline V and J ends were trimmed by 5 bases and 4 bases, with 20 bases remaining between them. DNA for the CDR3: TGTGCCACCAGTGGTCCTCCTCTCCAGCGGACGTACAATGAGCAGTTCTTC. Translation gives CATSGPPLQRTYNEQFF.

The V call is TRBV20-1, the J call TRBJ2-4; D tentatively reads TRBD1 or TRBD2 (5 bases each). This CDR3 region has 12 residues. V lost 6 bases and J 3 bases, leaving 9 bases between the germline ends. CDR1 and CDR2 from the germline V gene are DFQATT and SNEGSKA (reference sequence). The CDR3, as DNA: TGCAGTGCAGGGGCGGGCAAAAACATTCAGTACTTC. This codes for CSAGAGKNIQYF.

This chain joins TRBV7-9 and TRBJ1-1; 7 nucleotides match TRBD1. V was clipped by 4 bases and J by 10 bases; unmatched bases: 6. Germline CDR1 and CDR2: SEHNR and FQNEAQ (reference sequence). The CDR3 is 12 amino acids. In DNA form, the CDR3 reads TGTGCCAGCAGCTACCCACAGGGGATAGCTTTCTTT. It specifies CASSYPQGIAFF.

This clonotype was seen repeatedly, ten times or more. CDR3 region: CASSWSGTSLTGELFF. DNA of the CDR3: TGCGCCAGCAGCTGGAGCGGGACTTCCCTCACCGGGGAGCTGTTTTTT. The genes are TRBV5-1 and TRBJ2-2; TRBD2 aligns across 7 bases. The CDR3 runs to 16 residues. Per the germline V gene, CDR1 is SGHRS and CDR2 is YFSETQ. The junction had 9 bases not matched to a gene; V was cut back by 3 bases and J by 4 bases. Variable domain in full (rest from reference TRBV5-1 and TRBJ2-2): KAGVTQTPRYLIKTRGQQVTLSCSPISGHRSVSWYQQTPGQGLQFLFEYFSETQRNKGNFPGRFSGRQFSNSRSEMNVSTLELGDSALYLCASSWSGTSLTGELFFGEGSRLTVL.

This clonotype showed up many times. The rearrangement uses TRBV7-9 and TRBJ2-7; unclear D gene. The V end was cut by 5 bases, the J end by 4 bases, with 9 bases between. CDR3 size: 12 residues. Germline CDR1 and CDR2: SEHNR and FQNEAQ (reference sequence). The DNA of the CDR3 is TGTGCCAGCAGCCACGGACCGTACGAGCAGTACTTC. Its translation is CASSHGPYEQYF.

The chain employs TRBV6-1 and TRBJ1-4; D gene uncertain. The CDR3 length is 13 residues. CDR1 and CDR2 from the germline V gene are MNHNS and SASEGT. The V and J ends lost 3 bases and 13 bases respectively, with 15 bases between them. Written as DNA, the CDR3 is TGTGCCAGCAGTGACTTGGACCCTACTGGACTGTTTTTT. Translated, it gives CASSDLDPTGLFF.

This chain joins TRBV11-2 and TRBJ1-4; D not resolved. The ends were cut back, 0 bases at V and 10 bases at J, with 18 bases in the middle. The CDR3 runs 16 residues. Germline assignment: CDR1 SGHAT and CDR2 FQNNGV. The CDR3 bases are TGTGCCAGCAGCTTAGATCTCCCACAGCCTTCCGGAAAACTGTTTTTT. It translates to CASSLDLPQPSGKLFF.

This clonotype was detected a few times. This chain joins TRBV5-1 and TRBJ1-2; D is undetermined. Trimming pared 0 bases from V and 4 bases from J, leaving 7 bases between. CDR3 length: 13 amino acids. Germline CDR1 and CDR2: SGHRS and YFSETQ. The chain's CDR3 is CASSLERVYGYTF. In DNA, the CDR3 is TGCGCCAGCAGCTTGGAACGGGTCTATGGCTACACCTTC.

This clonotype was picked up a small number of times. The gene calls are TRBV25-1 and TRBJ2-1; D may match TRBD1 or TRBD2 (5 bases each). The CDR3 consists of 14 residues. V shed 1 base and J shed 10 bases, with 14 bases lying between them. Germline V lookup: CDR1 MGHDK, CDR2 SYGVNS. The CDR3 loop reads CASSEWVQGGEQFF. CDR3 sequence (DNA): TGTGCCAGCAGTGAATGGGTTCAGGGCGGGGAGCAGTTCTTC.